The next 15 T cell receptor beta chains were all read from a single sample in a study of T cells after yellow fever vaccination. TCRdb called the 5' RACE reads again in MiXCR, with one record for every CDR3 protein. The sample has about 130,000 distinct CDR3 sequences, 6.6% seen once. The starting material was CD4+ T cells sorted from PBMCs, obtained 10 days after the yellow fever booster vaccination. The origin of the receptors is a man in his thirties or forties who received the YFV17D yellow fever vaccine.

Many counts were recorded for this clonotype. CDR3 nucleotide sequence: TGCAGTGCTGGAGGGACTCTAGAGACCCAGTACTTC. Its protein product is CSAGGTLETQYF. The chain employs TRBV20-1 and TRBJ2-5; perhaps TRBD2 as D (6 bases). Germline loops: CDR1 DFQATT, CDR2 SNEGSKA (reference sequence). There are 12 residues in the CDR3. The V end lost 5 bases, the J end lost 4 bases, and 11 bases lay between the germline ends.

This clonotype showed up many times. A read error may produce the germline difference seen at one junction end. The genes are TRBV5-1 and TRBJ2-5; D gene uncertain. This CDR3 comprises 14 residues. Per germline, CDR1 SGHRS and CDR2 YFSETQ. The CDR3: CASSLGGSQETQYF. DNA of the CDR3: TGTGCCAGCAGCTTAGGCGGCAGCCAAGAGACCCAGTACTTC.

This clonotype was found many times. The chain employs TRBV10-3 and TRBJ1-4; D not certain. The CDR3 runs to 14 residues. Trimming stripped 10 bases from V and 6 bases from J, with 18 bases between. CDR1 is ENHRY and CDR2 is SYGVKD in the germline V gene. The CDR3 sequence is CATGEGPGDEKLFF. CDR3 nucleotide sequence: TGTGCCACAGGCGAGGGCCCGGGAGATGAAAAACTGTTTTTT.

This clonotype has only a few counts. Being one base from a much bigger clone, this may be a read error. This chain uses TRBV28 with TRBJ2-5; no clear D. CDR1 is MDHEN and CDR2 is SYDVKM in the germline V gene. CDR3 length: 12 amino acids. The CDR3, as DNA: TGTGCCAGCACTTTATTGAGGGAGACCCAGTACTTC. Translating gives CASTLLRETQYF.

This clonotype has at least ten counts. The rearrangement links TRBV7-2 to TRBJ2-7; unclear D gene. Germline lookup yields CDR1 SGHTA and CDR2 FQGNSA. The CDR3 loop spans 14 amino acids. Trimming shortened V by 1 base and J by 2 bases, and 9 bases separated the two germline ends. CDR3 loop: CASSLEHGPYEQYF. The CDR3 bases are TGTGCCAGCAGCTTAGAACACGGACCCTACGAGCAGTACTTC.

This clonotype was seen repeatedly, ten times or more. The chain carries TRBV7-9 and TRBJ2-1, with 9 bases identical to TRBD2. The CDR3 is 12 amino acids. The germline gives CDR1 SEHNR, CDR2 FQNEAQ (reference sequence). Losses at the gene ends were 5 bases for V and 10 bases for J; bases not matched to a gene: 3. The CDR3, as DNA: TGTGCCAGCAGCGGGACTAGCAGGGAGCAGTTCTTC. The encoded protein is CASSGTSREQFF.

At least ten counts were recorded for this clonotype. The J gene is TRBJ2-1, the V gene TRBV5-1; tentatively, D is TRBD2 (5 bases). Trimming took off 4 bases at V and 4 bases at J, with 9 bases between the two ends. Germline V lookup: CDR1 SGHRS, CDR2 YFSETQ. There are 13 residues in the CDR3. For the CDR3, the DNA is TGCGCCAGCAGCCTAGCAGATTACAATGAGCAGTTCTTC. Residues: CASSLADYNEQFF.

This clonotype was seen more than once but under ten times. CDR3 DNA sequence: TGCGCCAGCAGCGGGCAGGGAATGAACACTGAAGCTTTCTTT. It translates to CASSGQGMNTEAFF. The V gene is TRBV5-1, the J gene TRBJ1-1; D is perhaps TRBD1 (5 bases). CDR1 and CDR2 from the germline V gene are SGHRS and YFSETQ. V dropped 4 bases and J dropped 0 bases, with 10 bases sitting between them. The CDR3 totals 14 residues.

This clonotype was seen many times. The chain is built from TRBV12-3 or TRBV12-4 and TRBJ2-1; TRBD2 matches at 12 bases. J was trimmed by 7 bases and V by 5 bases; bases with no gene match: 21. This CDR3 comprises 20 residues. This chain's CDR3 is CASSPPTWLAGGPELNEQFF. The CDR3 coding sequence is TGTGCCAGCAGTCCCCCTACGTGGCTAGCGGGAGGGCCCGAGTTGAATGAGCAGTTCTTC.

This clonotype appeared many times. The V and J genes are TRBV10-2 and TRBJ1-1; no definite D call. Trimming stripped 5 bases from V and 1 base from J, with 14 bases between. The V gene's germline CDR1 is WSHSY and CDR2 SAAADI. This CDR3 spans 15 amino acids. The chain's CDR3 is CASSLGVRGNTEAFF. CDR3 sequence (DNA): TGCGCCAGCAGTCTGGGTGTACGTGGGAACACTGAAGCTTTCTTT.

The sample holds many counts of this clonotype. The chain is built from TRBV7-2 and TRBJ2-5; tentative D call: TRBD1 (6 bases). This CDR3 has 16 residues. CDR1 and CDR2 (germline): SGHTA, FQGNSA. V shed 0 bases and J shed 2 bases, with 13 bases lying between them. For the CDR3, the DNA is TGTGCCAGCAGCTTAGCAGGGGTGGGGACACAAGAGACCCAGTACTTC. Translating it yields CASSLAGVGTQETQYF.

At least ten counts were recorded for this clonotype. CDR3 sequence (DNA): TGTGCCAGCAGCTTAAGTAATTCACCCCTCCACTTT. This codes for CASSLSNSPLHF. The chain links TRBV7-9 to TRBJ1-6; D gene unclear. V lost 2 bases to trimming and J lost 6 bases, with 2 bases between them. This CDR3 is built from 12 residues. Germline CDR1 reads SEHNR; CDR2 reads FQNEAQ (reference sequence).

In this sample, this clonotype turned up many times. V is TRBV5-6 and J is TRBJ2-7; maybe TRBD1 (5 bases). This CDR3 is 15 amino acids long. The V end was cut by 7 bases, the J end by 2 bases, with 19 bases between. Per germline, CDR1 SGHDT and CDR2 YYEEEE. In nucleotides, the CDR3 is TGTGCCAGCCTCCGGTTGGCAGGGATTACCTACGAGCAGTACTTC. Its protein product is CASLRLAGITYEQYF.

This clonotype appeared many times. The chain recombines TRBV5-1 with TRBJ2-3; maybe TRBD1 (5 bases). Per germline, CDR1 SGHRS and CDR2 YFSETQ. This CDR3 has 15 amino acids. Trimming pared 1 base from V and 5 bases from J, leaving 14 bases between. The CDR3 DNA reads as TGCGCCAGCAGCTTGATGACAGCACCCAGAGATACGCAGTATTTT. It codes for CASSLMTAPRDTQYF.

This clonotype was seen many times. V usage is TRBV28 and J usage is TRBJ2-5; D uncertain. Germline CDR1 reads MDHEN; CDR2 reads SYDVKM. The CDR3 totals 11 residues. V shed 5 bases and J shed 9 bases, with 10 bases lying between them. In DNA form, the CDR3 reads TGTGCCAGCAGTCCCCGTGGGGCCCAGTACTTC. It specifies CASSPRGAQYF.